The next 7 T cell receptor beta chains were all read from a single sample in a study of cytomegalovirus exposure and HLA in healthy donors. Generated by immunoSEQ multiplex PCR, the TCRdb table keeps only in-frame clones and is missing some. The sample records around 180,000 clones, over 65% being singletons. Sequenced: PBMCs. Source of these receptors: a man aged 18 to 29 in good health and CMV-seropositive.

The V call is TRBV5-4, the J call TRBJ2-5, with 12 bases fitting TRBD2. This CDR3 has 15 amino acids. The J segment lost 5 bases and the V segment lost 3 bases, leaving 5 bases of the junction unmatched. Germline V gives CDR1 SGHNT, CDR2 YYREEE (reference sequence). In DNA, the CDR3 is TGTGCCAGCAGCTCTAGCGGGAGGGCCGTGGAGACCCAGTACTTC. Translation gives CASSSSGRAVETQYF.

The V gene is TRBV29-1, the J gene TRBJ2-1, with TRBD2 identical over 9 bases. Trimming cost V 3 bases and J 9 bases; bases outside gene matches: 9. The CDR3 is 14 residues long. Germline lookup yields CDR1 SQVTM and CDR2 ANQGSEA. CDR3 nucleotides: TGCAGCGTTGAGGCGGGAGGGCCGGGCGTTGAGCAGTTCTTC. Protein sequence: CSVEAGGPGVEQFF.

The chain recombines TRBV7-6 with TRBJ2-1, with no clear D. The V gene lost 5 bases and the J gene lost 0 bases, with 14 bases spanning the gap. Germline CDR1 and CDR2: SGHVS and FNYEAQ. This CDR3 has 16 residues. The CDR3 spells CASSNPLASSYNEQFF. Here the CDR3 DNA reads TGTGCCAGCAGCAATCCGCTGGCCAGCTCCTACAATGAGCAGTTCTTC.

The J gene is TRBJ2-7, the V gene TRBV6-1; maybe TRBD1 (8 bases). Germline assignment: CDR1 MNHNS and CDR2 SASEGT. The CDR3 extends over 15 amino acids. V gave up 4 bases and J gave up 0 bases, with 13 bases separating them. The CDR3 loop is CASSVTGEGSYEQYF. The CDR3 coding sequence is TGTGCCAGCAGTGTGACAGGGGAGGGCTCCTACGAGCAGTACTTC.

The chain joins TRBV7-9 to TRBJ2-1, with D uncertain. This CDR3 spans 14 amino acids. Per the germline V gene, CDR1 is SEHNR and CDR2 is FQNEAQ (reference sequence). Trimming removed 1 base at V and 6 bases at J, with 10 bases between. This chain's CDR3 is CASSLGPGSNEQFF. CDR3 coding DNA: TGTGCCAGCAGCTTAGGGCCTGGCTCCAATGAGCAGTTCTTC.

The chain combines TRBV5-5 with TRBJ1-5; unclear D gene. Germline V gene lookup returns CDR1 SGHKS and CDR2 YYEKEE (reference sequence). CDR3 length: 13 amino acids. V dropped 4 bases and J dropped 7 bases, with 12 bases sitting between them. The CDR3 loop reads CASSRGPGQPQHF. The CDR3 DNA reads TGTGCCAGCAGCAGAGGGCCCGGGCAGCCCCAGCATTTT.

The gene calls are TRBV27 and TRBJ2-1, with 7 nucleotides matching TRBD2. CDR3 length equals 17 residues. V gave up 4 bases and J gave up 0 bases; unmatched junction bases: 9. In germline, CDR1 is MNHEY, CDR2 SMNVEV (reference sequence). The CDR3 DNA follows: TGTGCCAGCAGTTCTCACCAGCGGGGCCGCTCCTACAATGAGCAGTTCTTC. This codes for CASSSHQRGRSYNEQFF.